One T cell receptor (beta chain) is described in this entry. Its antigen is unidentified. The data were obtained in a study of T cell responses to AZD1222 COVID-19 vaccine. Broader study findings: After two AZD1222 doses, spike-specific TCR breadth and depth rose versus day 0. Only 5 to 7 AZD1222 recipients tested seropositive at baseline. A mostly white British donor set with more females was recruited, and clonal diversity was possibly underestimated.

This CDR3 comprises 17 residues. Germline lookup yields CDR1 SGHDN and CDR2 FVKESK. V shed 2 bases and J 6 bases; nucleotides not matched to a gene: 8. The protocol was immunoSEQ multiplex PCR, while the TCRdb copy is restricted to in-frame clones and leaves out a portion. The table has about 150,000 clones, 90% to 95% seen once. The sequence was collected from an adult in good health. The chain is built from TRBV14 and TRBJ1-6; 9 nucleotides align to TRBD1. Source: peripheral blood, taken on day 0 of AZD1222 vaccination. The chain's CDR3 is CASSQRLSDRGNSPLHF. CDR3 DNA sequence: TGTGCCAGCAGCCAAAGACTGTCGGACAGGGGTAATTCACCCCTCCACTTT.